This TCR beta chain appears in the sequencing data of a study of blood T cells in healthy people across ages. The study, taken as a whole, reports: Unsorted PBMCs prevented conclusive naive versus antigen-experienced comparison. Higher diversity and more naive CD4+ cells were features of long-lived donors, compared to aged donors.

Germline values: CDR1 SGHTA, CDR2 FQGNSA. The germline V and J ends were trimmed by 3 bases and 13 bases, with 22 bases remaining between them. This CDR3 is 15 amino acids long. Every sample gave at least 5.5 micrograms of total RNA when it was extracted. Primed by a sample-barcoded 5' primer and a J-beta primer mix, a second PCR proceeded for roughly 7 to 11 cycles. One entry per CDR3 protein results from TCRdb running MiXCR on the 5' RACE reads. This table holds about 1.8 million distinct CDR3 sequences, approximately 50% found once. Note on this clonotype: Its antigen is unidentified.

The TCR originated in a middle-aged woman in good health. The chain is built from TRBV7-2 and TRBJ2-4; D might be TRBD1 (5 bases). Sequencing was done on a sample of blood. The CDR3 sequence is CASSFDRKVYEEQYF. The CDR3 DNA reads as TGTGCCAGCAGCTTTGACAGAAAGGTCTACGAAGAGCAGTACTTC.